Sequencing of this T cell receptor (beta chain) was carried out in a study of blood T cells in healthy people across ages. Study-wide points: The study found more naive CD4+ cells and higher diversity in long-lived than aged donors.

As regards this clonotype: Its antigen is not known.

A second PCR of roughly 7 to 11 cycles used a sample-barcoded 5' primer and a J-beta primer mix. TCRdb processed the 5' RACE reads anew with MiXCR; each CDR3 protein has one entry. The data hold roughly 800,000 distinct CDR3 sequences, with 20% to 30% observed a single time. The CDR3 loop spans 15 amino acids. The germline V gene has CDR1 MGHRA and CDR2 YSYEKL. The J segment lost 3 bases and the V segment lost 1 base, leaving 3 bases of the junction unmatched. The same sample was also studied in work on T cells of mothers and their children. According to that study: Thymic selection molds TCR recombination output in a comparable way in related and unrelated pairs.

The clonotype originates from a boy aged 5 to 17 in good health. The chain is built from TRBV4-1 and TRBJ2-7; TRBD2 agrees at 10 bases. The sequenced material came from blood. For the CDR3, the DNA is TGCGCCAGCAGCCAAGGGACTAGCGGAGACTACGAGCAGTACTTC. Protein product: CASSQGTSGDYEQYF.